This T cell receptor (beta chain) was obtained from a study of T cell repertoires in cytomegalovirus infection. Across the whole study: Public TCR beta signatures marked donors with CMV infection and the matching HLA.

This clonotype appeared many times. Antigen unknown. Notes on the study in general: Accumulated public TCR beta family frequency recognized individuals carrying CMV together with the relevant HLA. Clonotype analysis showed dominance of the ex vivo response by HLA-C-restricted CMV-specific TCR beta clonotypes.

Germline lookup yields CDR1 SGHVS and CDR2 FNYEAQ. This CDR3 contains 18 residues. Losses at the gene ends were 5 bases for V and 0 bases for J; bases not matched to a gene: 12. TCRdb ran MiXCR on the reads and lists one entry per CDR3 protein. The data contain about 680,000 distinct CDR3 sequences, 20% to 25% of them singletons. The source of this sequence is a human donor in good health (CMV status not recorded). Some clones in this sample may be carry-over from other donors' samples. The sample comprised CD8+ T cells from PBMCs. V is TRBV7-6 and J is TRBJ2-7; 11 nucleotides match TRBD1. In DNA form, the CDR3 reads TGTGCCAGCAGCCGTACGCGGACAGGGGGCTTGAGCTCCTACGAGCAGTACTTC. As protein: CASSRTRTGGLSSYEQYF. Supplemented by reference TRBV7-6 and TRBJ2-7, the full variable domain reads GAGVSQSPRYKVTKRGQDVALRCDPISGHVSLYWYRQALGQGPEFLTYFNYEAQQDKSGLPNDRFSAERPEGSISTLTIQRTEQRDSAMYRCASSRTRTGGLSSYEQYFGPGTRLTVT.